What follows are 10 T cell receptor beta chains derived from one specimen sequenced in a study of blood T cell repertoires in COVID-19. Profiled with immunoSEQ multiplex PCR; TCRdb holds only in-frame clones, not every one. The sample includes roughly 310,000 clones, roughly 88% of them seen just once. Material: peripheral blood. The receptor source for this set is a woman in her 50s with active or convalescent COVID-19.

The gene calls are TRBV14 and TRBJ2-7, with TRBD1 matching 7 bases. CDR1 SGHDN and CDR2 FVKESK come from the germline V gene. CDR3 length: 17 amino acids. V trimming: 4 bases; J trimming: 4 bases; junction bases outside the gene matches: 16. CDR3 nucleotides: TGTGCCAGCAGCCCAAATATCAACAGGGGCCTGCTTTACGAGCAGTACTTC. Translating it yields CASSPNINRGLLYEQYF.

The V call is TRBV7-9, the J call TRBJ2-1; 8 nucleotides match TRBD2. The CDR3 consists of 16 residues. V dropped 6 bases and J dropped 7; count of bases not matched to a gene: 14. The germline CDR1 and CDR2 sequences are SEHNR and FQNEAQ (reference sequence). The DNA of the CDR3 is TGTGCCAGCAGATTTGGGGGGCTAGCGGGTGAGAATGAGCAGTTCTTC. Encoded protein: CASRFGGLAGENEQFF. Complete variable domain (other parts from reference TRBV7-9 and TRBJ2-1): DTGVSQNPRHKITKRGQNVTFRCDPISEHNRLYWYRQTLGQGPEFLTYFQNEAQLEKSRLLSDRFSAERPKGSFSTLEIQRTEQGDSAMYLCASRFGGLAGENEQFFGPGTRLTVL.

The V gene is TRBV6-2 or TRBV6-3, the J gene TRBJ2-7; TRBD2 matches 7 bases. The CDR3 totals 14 residues. Trimming cost V 4 bases and J 4 bases; bases outside gene matches: 7. CDR1 is MNHEY, CDR2 SVGEGT, per germline. The CDR3 DNA is TGTGCCAGCAGTTTGGGTTTGGGGGGGTACGAGCAGTACTTC. It encodes CASSLGLGGYEQYF.

The chain combines TRBV7-4 with TRBJ2-1, with 12 bases identical to TRBD2. CDR3 length equals 16 residues. After removal of 2 bases from V and 7 bases from J, the junction contained 6 bases not matched to a gene. Germline loops: CDR1 SGHVT, CDR2 SQSDAQ. The CDR3 spells CASSLRLAGVENEQFF. The CDR3 DNA follows: TGTGCCAGCAGCTTAAGACTAGCGGGGGTAGAGAATGAGCAGTTCTTC.

V gene TRBV24-1 combines with J gene TRBJ1-2; D is possibly TRBD1 (5 bases). This CDR3 region has 13 residues. Germline V CDR1 and CDR2: KGHDR, SFDVKD. V was pared by 9 bases and J by 8 bases, with 18 bases between. The chain's CDR3 is CATVRDFLGGYTF. In nucleotides, the CDR3 is TGTGCCACCGTTCGGGACTTTCTCGGGGGCTACACCTTC.

The V and J genes are TRBV29-1 and TRBJ2-7, with D perhaps TRBD1 (7 bases). V lost 4 bases, J lost 6 bases, and 25 bases lay in between. The CDR3 sequence is 16 residues long. The V gene's germline CDR1 is SQVTM and CDR2 ANQGSEA. The CDR3 region has the DNA TGCAGCGTTGGACCCGGGCGGGGACAGCTTCTGGGCGAGCAGTACTTC. This translates into CSVGPGRGQLLGEQYF.

The chain joins TRBV28 to TRBJ2-7; a weak D match, TRBD1 (5 bases). Germline lookup yields CDR1 MDHEN and CDR2 SYDVKM. This CDR3 comprises 19 residues. Deletions cut 1 base from V and 0 bases from J, with 22 bases between. CDR3 nucleotide sequence: TGTGCCAGCAGTTTATTGCTCAAACTGGGGCAGGTTCGCTCCTACGAGCAGTACTTC. As protein: CASSLLLKLGQVRSYEQYF.

This clone has more than one count but fewer than ten. The chain recombines TRBV7-2 with TRBJ1-1; TRBD1 is a possible D gene (5 bases). CDR3 length equals 16 residues. The V end lost 5 bases, the J end lost 2 bases, and 18 bases lay between the germline ends. Looked up from germline, CDR1 is SGHTA and CDR2 is FQGNSA. For the CDR3, the DNA is TGTGCCAGCAGCGTATTTAGACAGCCCGTTAACACTGAAGCTTTCTTT. Residues: CASSVFRQPVNTEAFF. Looking up the rest from reference TRBV7-2 and TRBJ1-1 gives the full variable domain: GAGVSQSPSNKVTEKGKDVELRCDPISGHTALYWYRQSLGQGLEFLIYFQGNSAPDKSGLPSDRFSAERTGGSVSTLTIQRTQQEDSAVYLCASSVFRQPVNTEAFFGQGTRLTVV.

V usage is TRBV14 and J usage is TRBJ2-7; 8 bases line up with TRBD1. The junction had 3 bases not matched to a gene; V was cut back by 4 bases and J by 4 bases. The CDR3 has 13 residues. The germline V gene has CDR1 SGHDN and CDR2 FVKESK. As DNA, the CDR3 is TGTGCCAGCAGCCGAACAGGGGGTTACGAGCAGTACTTC. This sequence encodes CASSRTGGYEQYF.

V and J are TRBV9 and TRBJ1-6; 8 nucleotides align to TRBD1. The CDR3 is 17 amino acids. V gave up 0 bases and J gave up 10 bases; unmatched junction bases: 12. CDR1 SGDLS and CDR2 YYNGEE come from the germline V gene. CDR3 nucleotides: TGTGCCAGCAGCGTAGGCACAGGGGGAGGTAGGCAGTCACCCCTCCACTTT. It specifies CASSVGTGGGRQSPLHF.